This TCR beta chain came from a study of blood T cells in healthy people across ages (dated by TCRdb to between 2014 and 2017). For context, the study as a whole: In model experiments, template switching captured about one uniquely barcoded TCR beta cDNA molecule for every two T cells. Age-related changes in TCR beta repertoire diversity were measured in the study by deep sequencing normalized with unique cDNA molecular identifiers. The donors were divided into four age groups: young (average around 17 years), middle-aged (roughly 42), aged (approximately 64) and long-lived (about 79). To avoid experimental bias, donors of different ages were spread randomly across the sequencing lanes. For two donors (one aged 18 to 29 and one aged 80 or older), the study analyzed two additional independent replicas of 1 million unique cDNA reads from the same blood draw. What the authors observed across the whole study: Compared with the aged group, the long-lived group had more naive CD4+ T cells, fewer expanded clones and increased TCR diversity, suggesting age selection. The percentage of naive T cells measured by flow cytometry correlated strongly with observed TCR beta diversity. Since profiling was done on bulk unsorted PBMCs, naive and antigen-experienced compartments could not be conclusively compared. Estimates of total diversity based on one million sequenced T cells were considered lower bounds and underestimates. The CMV infection status of donors was not known, potentially confounding age-related changes in expanded clonotypes. As age increased, observed TCR beta diversity per million T cells dropped in a roughly linear way, and a significant reduction was already evident by age 40.

Receptors were amplified or captured by 5' RACE. The sequencer was an Illumina HiSeq 2500. A second roughly 7 to 11 cycle PCR used a sample-barcoded 5' primer and a J-beta primer mix. A unique molecular identifier was introduced onto each TCR beta cDNA molecule by a template-switch 5' adaptor carrying 12 random nucleotides. Each sample yielded at least 2.5 million CDR3-containing paired-end reads. First-strand cDNA was synthesized from all RNA with the Mint cDNA synthesis kit, primed by a TRBC-specific oligonucleotide. Following uracil-DNA glycosylase treatment, a first 18-cycle PCR with universal primers M1SS and BC2_uni_R was performed on all cDNA. The study's own analysis went as follows. For normalization, 1 million high-quality reads, each with a distinct molecular identifier, were randomly selected from each sample. Instead of being binned into consensus sequences, reads that shared molecular identifiers were thrown out. CDR3 identification, clonotype clustering and error correction used MiTCR with a Q25 quality threshold and the strictest error-elimination algorithm. A nonparametric unseen species model with Euler transformation was used to estimate lower-bound total TCR beta diversity. TCRdb trimmed the raw reads at Q25, called clones with MiXCR and kept productive beta chains. Rows matching on CDR3 protein sequence are summarized as one entry with the most common DNA and genes. TCRdb assigned the V and J calls; the authors' analysis was not used. Across this sample there are about 1.1 million distinct CDR3 sequences, with more than 30% seen only once. Around 13% of the sample comes from the top ten.

Donors were around 37 systemically healthy Caucasian individuals from Russia aged roughly 6 to 90 years. Each donor gave 8 to 10 milliliters of peripheral blood, drawn into EDTA-treated Vacutainer tubes. PBMCs were isolated by Ficoll-Paque density-gradient centrifugation, with at least 6 million obtained per sample. Total RNA, at least 6 micrograms per sample, was extracted from PBMCs with Trizol reagent. For every donor, an aliquot of PBMCs went through flow cytometry to measure the percentages of naive CD45RAhigh/CD27high T cells. This clonotype appeared once. Its antigen remains undetermined. One base away lies a much larger clone, so this may be a sequencing read error. Trimming accounts for 4 bases at V and 7 bases at J, while the number of junction bases matched to no gene is 16. There are 16 amino acids in the CDR3, from cysteine to phenylalanine inclusive. Only the CDR3 DNA stays, 48 bases, in frame from base 1. The germline V gene supplies CDR1 SGHRS and CDR2 YFSETQ.

This TCR derives from a man between 18 and 35 years old in good health. The chain joins TRBV5-1 to TRBJ2-7; a stretch of 8 junction bases matches TRBD2. What was sequenced was blood. The CDR3 has the sequence CASSPYSSGYYNEQYF. The bases are TGCGCCAGCAGCCCTTATTCTAGCGGGTACTACAATGAGCAGTACTTC. Where the CDR3 stops, the reference TRBV5-1 and TRBJ2-7 genes take over; the full variable domain is KAGVTQTPRYLIKTRGQQVTLSCSPISGHRSVSWYQQTPGQGLQFLFEYFSETQRNKGNFPGRFSGRQFSNSRSEMNVSTLELGDSALYLCASSPYSSGYYNEQYFGPGTRLTVT.